This T cell receptor beta chain was obtained from a study of OX40 agonist ivuxolimab in advanced cancers. TCRdb keeps only in-frame clones here, not all; method: immunoSEQ multiplex PCR. The sample has roughly 68,000 clones; approximately 80% are singletons. J lost 0 bases, V lost 3 bases, and 17 bases had no gene match. Germline CDR1 is SGDLS and CDR2 is YYNGEE. The CDR3 has 20 residues. V gene TRBV9 combines with J gene TRBJ1-5; 8 nucleotides match TRBD1. The starting material was CD4+ or CD8+ T cells sorted from blood, obtained in a trial of the OX40 agonist ivuxolimab. This TCR came from an adult with an advanced solid tumor such as melanoma, head and neck, liver or kidney cancer. CDR3 region: CASSAGPGQAPADSNQPQHF. In nucleotides, the CDR3 is TGTGCCAGCAGCGCAGGGCCGGGACAGGCACCAGCCGATAGCAATCAGCCCCAGCATTTT.